The next 15 T cell receptor beta chains were all read from a single sample in a study of blood T cell repertoires in COVID-19. TCRdb's copy holds only in-frame clones and misses some; the assay was immunoSEQ multiplex PCR. The sample has 150,000 or so clones, 70% to 90% seen once. The source material was peripheral blood. The receptors come from a man aged 40-49 years who had recovered from COVID-19.

The chain employs TRBV3-1 (or the pseudogene TRBV3-2) and TRBJ2-7, with TRBD2 matching over 8 bases. Trimming at V came to 9 bases and at J to 4 bases, leaving 8 bases not matched to a gene. The CDR3 is made up of 13 amino acids. Germline V gene sequence: CDR1 LGHDT, CDR2 YNNKEL (reference sequence). The CDR3 bases are TGTGCCAGTCGGGGACTAGTACCGTACGAGCAGTACTTC. Translated, it gives CASRGLVPYEQYF.

The chain combines TRBV5-6 with TRBJ1-3, with D uncertain. Germline CDR1 SGHDT, CDR2 YYEEEE. V lost 4 bases and J lost 0, with 11 bases in between. This CDR3 is 15 amino acids long. CDR3 DNA: TGTGCCAGCAGCGCTGGGCCCACCTCTGGAAACACCATATATTTT. Translating it yields CASSAGPTSGNTIYF.

The chain employs TRBV11-2 and TRBJ2-1; 8 bases align to TRBD2. Germline V gene data show CDR1 as SGHAT and CDR2 as FQNNGV. V lost 3 bases to trimming and J lost 1 base; unmatched junction nucleotides: 5. The CDR3 consists of 16 residues. The CDR3 here is CASSFGQRESYNEQFF. Here the CDR3 DNA reads TGTGCCAGCAGCTTTGGGCAGCGGGAGTCCTACAATGAGCAGTTCTTC.

This clone was detected only a few times. The chain couples TRBV6-2 or TRBV6-3 to TRBJ2-1; 8 bases are shared with TRBD2. Germline assignment: CDR1 MNHEY and CDR2 SVGEGT. J gave up 5 bases and V 7 bases, and 13 bases lay outside the gene matches. The length of the CDR3 is 16 residues. DNA for the CDR3: TGTGCCAGCATCCCCCGCGGGGGGACAATCCACAATGAGCAGTTCTTC. This gives the protein CASIPRGGTIHNEQFF.

V gene TRBV19 combines with J gene TRBJ2-1; unclear D gene. CDR3 length: 12 residues. V was pared by 5 bases and J by 5 bases, with 7 bases between. From germline, CDR1 is LNHDA and CDR2 SQIVND (reference sequence). The CDR3 loop is CASSVQNNEQFF. In nucleotides, the CDR3 is TGTGCCAGTAGTGTCCAGAACAATGAGCAGTTCTTC.

This sequence joins TRBV19 and TRBJ2-5; TRBD1 aligns across 9 bases. The germline V gene encodes CDR1 LNHDA and CDR2 SQIVND (reference sequence). CDR3 size: 15 residues. J was trimmed by 6 bases and V by 6 bases; bases with no gene match: 11. The CDR3 is CASSPSTGGVKTQYF. Here the CDR3 DNA reads TGTGCCAGTAGCCCGTCTACAGGGGGCGTGAAGACCCAGTACTTC.

The chain is built from TRBV6-6 and TRBJ1-4; 7 bases agree with TRBD1. Germline V gene lookup returns CDR1 MNHNY and CDR2 SVGAGI (reference sequence). V lost 5 bases, J lost 2 bases, and 2 bases stayed unmatched. The CDR3 sequence is 14 residues long. The CDR3 DNA follows: TGTGCCAGCAGTCCGGGACAGACTAATGAAAAACTGTTTTTT. It is translated as CASSPGQTNEKLFF.

The V call is TRBV27, the J call TRBJ2-7; D possibly corresponds to TRBD1 (5 bases). The CDR3 contains 18 residues. Germline V gene lookup returns CDR1 MNHEY and CDR2 SMNVEV (reference sequence). Trimming shortened V by 2 bases and J by 0 bases, and 20 bases separated the two germline ends. The CDR3, as DNA: TGTGCCAGCAGTTTAGCCCCGGTTCGCCAGGGCAGCTCCTACGAGCAGTACTTC. Protein: CASSLAPVRQGSSYEQYF.

The J gene is TRBJ2-1, the V gene TRBV2, with D possibly being TRBD2 (8 bases). V lost 6 bases to trimming and J lost 5 bases, with 17 bases between them. Germline lookup yields CDR1 SNHLY and CDR2 FYNNEI. The CDR3 runs 15 residues. CDR3 in amino acids: CASRGQRGWDNEQFF. The CDR3 bases are TGTGCCAGCAGGGGACAGCGGGGGTGGGACAATGAGCAGTTCTTC.

The chain employs TRBV6-5 and TRBJ1-2; possibly TRBD1 for D (6 bases). Germline-derived CDR1 and CDR2 are MNHEY and SVGAGI. The ends were cut back, 3 bases at V and 2 bases at J, with 16 bases in the middle. There are 16 residues in the CDR3. CDR3 residues: CASSYSRGGQNYGYTF. The CDR3 coding sequence is TGTGCCAGCAGTTATTCCCGGGGGGGGCAAAACTATGGCTACACCTTC.

This clone is a singleton in its sample. The same CDR3 is also encoded by other DNA sequences in this sample. The chain is built from TRBV6-5 and TRBJ1-2; D is undetermined. Per the germline V gene, CDR1 is MNHEY and CDR2 is SVGAGI. CDR3 length: 13 amino acids. The germline V and J ends were trimmed by 4 bases and 2 bases, with 8 bases remaining between them. In nucleotides, the CDR3 is TGTGCCAGCAGTTCGACGGGGAACTATGGCTACACCTTC. Translation gives CASSSTGNYGYTF.

This chain joins TRBV5-1 and TRBJ2-3, with D perhaps TRBD2 (5 bases). This CDR3 region has 14 residues. Trimming took 2 bases from V and 3 from J, leaving 10 bases between them. Germline values: CDR1 SGHRS, CDR2 YFSETQ. DNA for the CDR3: TGCGCCAGCAGCTTCGGGGTTTTGACAGATACGCAGTATTTT. Amino acids: CASSFGVLTDTQYF.

CDR3 sequence reads: CAMRQGREANTGELFF. CDR3 DNA sequence: TGTGCCATGCGACAGGGGAGGGAGGCGAACACCGGGGAGCTGTTTTTT. The rearrangement joins TRBV10-3 to TRBJ2-2, with TRBD1 as a possible D gene (8 bases). Trimming stripped 9 bases from V and 0 bases from J, with 17 bases between. This CDR3 region has 16 residues. Germline V gene data show CDR1 as ENHRY and CDR2 as SYGVKD.

This sequence joins TRBV11-2 and TRBJ1-2; the D gene is possibly TRBD1 (6 bases). Per the germline V gene, CDR1 is SGHAT and CDR2 is FQNNGV. There are 14 residues in the CDR3. The ends were cut back, 1 base at V and 8 bases at J, with 14 bases in the middle. CDR3 coding DNA: TGTGCCAGCAGCTTAGTCGGGACATTGAGCGGCTACACCTTC. Residues: CASSLVGTLSGYTF.

The CDR3 DNA sequence: TGTGCCAGCTCGGAAGGACAGCCCACAGATACGCAGTATTTT. Translated, it gives CASSEGQPTDTQYF. This chain links TRBV27 with TRBJ2-3; TRBD1 is a possible D gene (6 bases). Germline lookup yields CDR1 MNHEY and CDR2 SMNVEV (reference sequence). The CDR3 has 14 amino acids. V was clipped by 8 bases and J by 2 bases, with 14 bases between them.